This TCR beta chain was found in a study of cytomegalovirus exposure and HLA in healthy donors. Findings and limits, study-wide: Using the classifier, cytomegalovirus status was reportedly diagnosed with high specificity and sensitivity. Immune exposure data for these donors was limited to CMV serostatus.

The PCR contained 60 Vbeta and 13 Jbeta primers. This table comes from immunoSEQ multiplex PCR, and its TCRdb copy is limited to in-frame clones, with some not included. The sample lists roughly 200,000 clones, 65% to 85% occurring once. Comment on this clone: Its matching antigen is unknown.

In germline, CDR1 is MNHNY, CDR2 SVGAGI (reference sequence). The CDR3 contains 16 residues. The ends were cut back, 6 bases at V and 2 bases at J, with 17 bases in the middle. The clonotype originates from a man aged 35-49 years in good health and CMV-seropositive. The material sequenced was PBMCs. The chain uses TRBV6-6 and TRBJ1-3, with D maybe TRBD1 (6 bases). CDR3 DNA sequence: TGTGCCAGCAGAAGACCCAGGGGCGTAACTGGAAACACCATATATTTT. Amino acids: CASRRPRGVTGNTIYF.